Presented here are 8 T cell receptor beta chains from one specimen sequenced in a study of graft-versus-host responses after intestinal transplantation. Their specific antigens are unknown. Measured with immunoSEQ multiplex PCR; TCRdb has only the in-frame clones, and not every one. Of about 88,000 clones in the sample, 91% were seen once. The sample in question was unstimulated CD4+ T cells sorted from spleen or lymph node cells, obtained before transplant. These receptors came from a human donor who was the organ donor for an intestinal transplant.

The J gene is TRBJ2-7, the V gene TRBV6-5, with D perhaps matching TRBD1 (5 bases). The germline CDR1 and CDR2 sequences are MNHEY and SVGAGI. The V end was cut by 2 bases, the J end by 7 bases, with 12 bases between. This CDR3 spans 13 amino acids. For the CDR3, the DNA is TGTGCCAGCAGTTACGCAGGGCCCCGGGAGCAGTACTTC. Translation: CASSYAGPREQYF.

This clone was picked up one time. The chain uses TRBV19 and TRBJ1-2; TRBD1 matches at 10 bases. The CDR3 runs to 15 residues. Trimming cost V 4 bases and J 8 bases; bases outside gene matches: 10. Germline values: CDR1 LNHDA, CDR2 SQIVND (reference sequence). This CDR3 reads CASSKLDRGSRGYTF. As DNA, the CDR3 is TGTGCCAGTAGTAAATTGGACAGGGGGAGCAGAGGCTACACCTTC.

The genes are TRBV11-2 and TRBJ1-5, with a possible D match to TRBD1 (6 bases). The CDR3 contains 14 residues. Looked up from germline, CDR1 is SGHAT and CDR2 is FQNNGV. Trimming stripped 1 base from V and 2 bases from J, with 6 bases between. CDR3 nucleotide sequence: TGTGCCAGCAGCTTAGGGACAGGCAATCAGCCCCAGCATTTT. Its protein product is CASSLGTGNQPQHF.

The J gene is TRBJ1-5, the V gene TRBV7-9; 8 bases map to TRBD1. The V segment lost 5 bases and the J segment 4 bases; nucleotides outside the gene matches: 4. Germline V lookup: CDR1 SEHNR, CDR2 FQNEAQ (reference sequence). The CDR3 spans 14 residues. The CDR3 sequence is CASSQGQANQPQHF. CDR3 nucleotides: TGTGCCAGCAGCCAGGGACAGGCGAATCAGCCCCAGCATTTT. Filled out from reference TRBV7-9 and TRBJ1-5, the complete variable domain reads DTGVSQNPRHKITKRGQNVTFRCDPISEHNRLYWYRQTLGQGPEFLTYFQNEAQLEKSRLLSDRFSAERPKGSFSTLEIQRTEQGDSAMYLCASSQGQANQPQHFGDGTRLSIL.

The chain uses TRBV15 and TRBJ2-2, with TRBD2 identical over 11 bases. CDR3 length equals 15 residues. V was clipped by 4 bases and J by 5 bases; unmatched bases: 3. CDR1 is LNHNV and CDR2 is YYDKDF in the germline V gene (reference sequence). CDR3 sequence: CATSKLAGGTGELFF. The DNA of the CDR3 is TGTGCCACCAGCAAGTTAGCGGGAGGGACCGGGGAGCTGTTTTTT. The full variable domain, its missing parts supplied by reference TRBV15 and TRBJ2-2, is DAMVIQNPRYQVTQFGKPVTLSCSQTLNHNVMYWYQQKSSQAPKLLFHYYDKDFNNEADTPDNFQSRRPNTSFCFLDIRSPGLGDTAMYLCATSKLAGGTGELFFGEGSRLTVL.

The gene calls are TRBV30 and TRBJ2-1, with 9 bases matching TRBD2. CDR3 length: 14 amino acids. The germline V gene has CDR1 GTSNPN and CDR2 SVGIG (reference sequence). V dropped 8 bases and J dropped 6; count of bases not matched to a gene: 11. The CDR3 DNA reads as TGTGCCGCCCGTAGTAGCGGGAGATCCAATGAGCAGTTCTTC. This sequence encodes CAARSSGRSNEQFF. The complete variable domain, with remaining parts taken from reference TRBV30 and TRBJ2-1, reads SQTIHQWPATLVQPVGSPLSLECTVEGTSNPNLYWYRQAAGRGLQLLFYSVGIGQISSEVPQNLSASRPQDRQFILSSKKLLLSDSGFYLCAARSSGRSNEQFFGPGTRLTVL.

The genes are TRBV9 and TRBJ1-4, with a possible D match to TRBD1 (6 bases). V lost 1 base, J lost 0 bases, and 19 bases lay in between. CDR3 length equals 19 residues. Per germline, CDR1 SGDLS and CDR2 YYNGEE. Here the CDR3 DNA reads TGTGCCAGCAGCGTAAAAAAGGACAGCCGATTTGCAACTAATGAAAAACTGTTTTTT. As protein: CASSVKKDSRFATNEKLFF.

The rearrangement uses TRBV27 and TRBJ1-2; no firm D call. The CDR3 contains 13 residues. Germline assignment: CDR1 MNHEY and CDR2 SMNVEV (reference sequence). Trimming shortened V by 0 bases and J by 4 bases, and 6 bases separated the two germline ends. Here the CDR3 reads CASSLSSGYGYTF. The CDR3 region has the DNA TGTGCCAGCAGTTTATCGTCAGGCTATGGCTACACCTTC.